This TCR beta chain originates from a study of breast tumors, draining lymph nodes, adjacent tissues. Whole-study results and caveats: Tumor TCR diversity was below lymph nodes but above nontumor tissue.

This clonotype was counted many times. The antigen remains undetermined. Germline assignment: CDR1 MNHNY and CDR2 SVGAGI (reference sequence). Trimming cost V 6 bases and J 4 bases; bases outside gene matches: 7. There are 16 residues in the CDR3. The lymph nodes were axillary draining lymph nodes from breast cancer patients. TCRdb recomputed calls from the multiplex PCR reads with MiXCR, one row per CDR3 protein. The table records some 170,000 distinct CDR3 sequences, more than 25% of them present only once. This sequence originates from a female donor with breast cancer. Some clones in this sample may be carry-over from other donors' samples. V usage is TRBV6-6 and J usage is TRBJ2-2; 11 nucleotides align to TRBD2. The source material was axillary lymph node tissue. CDR3 sequence (DNA): TGTGCCAGCAGCGACACCGGGACTAGCGGCACCGGGGAGCTGTTTTTT. It codes for CASSDTGTSGTGELFF.